These 29 T cell receptor beta chains share one sample of origin, sequenced in a study of blood T cell repertoires in COVID-19. Sequencing used immunoSEQ multiplex PCR; TCRdb keeps in-frame clones, though not all of them. The sample has roughly 270,000 clones, about four fifths seen once. The sample was PBMCs or T cells enriched from blood (not recorded which). These receptors came from a man aged 40-50 years who had been exposed to COVID-19.

The chain combines TRBV5-1 with TRBJ2-7, with unresolved D. Germline V gene data show CDR1 as SGHRS and CDR2 as YFSETQ. Deletions cut 0 bases from V and 3 bases from J, with 13 bases between. The CDR3 totals 15 residues. The chain's CDR3 is CASSLAGTEFYEQYF. CDR3 nucleotide sequence: TGCGCCAGCAGCTTGGCTGGTACAGAGTTCTACGAGCAGTACTTC.

The table lists this clone with a count of one. The chain has TRBV5-6 and TRBJ2-3; maybe TRBD2 (6 bases). This CDR3 region has 15 residues. Germline V gene data show CDR1 as SGHDT and CDR2 as YYEEEE. V was cut by 2 bases and J by 6 bases, with 16 bases left in between. CDR3 DNA: TGTGCCAGCAGCTTCCTAGCGACCTCTCGGGATACGCAGTATTTT. Translated, it gives CASSFLATSRDTQYF.

This chain links TRBV4-1 with TRBJ2-1; 8 bases are a match to TRBD2. The CDR3 totals 14 residues. V lost 0 bases, J lost 7 bases, and 2 bases stayed unmatched. Germline-derived CDR1 and CDR2 are MGHRA and YSYEKL. This chain's CDR3 is CASSQEGLVNEQFF. For the CDR3, the DNA is TGCGCCAGCAGCCAAGAGGGACTAGTAAATGAGCAGTTCTTC.

This chain joins TRBV30 and TRBJ1-5; 9 nucleotides agree with TRBD1. Germline V gives CDR1 GTSNPN, CDR2 SVGIG (reference sequence). The CDR3 length is 18 residues. V was pared by 1 base and J by 6 bases, with 16 bases of the junction left unmatched. CDR3 loop: CAWSARDRDPQTSQPQHF. In nucleotides, the CDR3 is TGTGCCTGGAGTGCCCGGGACAGGGATCCCCAAACGAGTCAGCCCCAGCATTTT. The full variable domain, its missing parts supplied by reference TRBV30 and TRBJ1-5, is SQTIHQWPATLVQPVGSPLSLECTVEGTSNPNLYWYRQAAGRGLQLLFYSVGIGQISSEVPQNLSASRPQDRQFILSSKKLLLSDSGFYLCAWSARDRDPQTSQPQHFGDGTRLSIL.

The table lists this clone with a few counts. J is TRBJ1-6 and V is TRBV27; no reliable D call. The CDR3 consists of 13 residues. V gave up 10 bases and J gave up 0 bases, with 7 bases separating them. The germline gives CDR1 MNHEY, CDR2 SMNVEV (reference sequence). The CDR3 loop reads CATSGSYNSPLHF. The CDR3 DNA sequence: TGTGCCACCTCGGGCTCCTATAATTCACCCCTCCACTTT.

This clone appeared a few times. V and J are TRBV15 and TRBJ2-5; D is undetermined. V lost 3 bases and J 7 bases, leaving 18 bases between the germline ends. This CDR3 is 15 amino acids long. CDR1 LNHNV and CDR2 YYDKDF come from the germline V gene (reference sequence). CDR3: CATSRDAYPSGTQYF. The CDR3 DNA is TGTGCCACCAGCAGGGATGCCTATCCGTCGGGGACCCAGTACTTC.

V and J are TRBV9 and TRBJ1-2; D is unclear. The CDR3 sequence is 15 residues long. V was trimmed by 2 bases and J by 0 bases, leaving 11 bases between them. Germline CDR1 SGDLS, CDR2 YYNGEE. CDR3 sequence reads: CASSVDSSANYGYTF. CDR3 coding DNA: TGTGCCAGCAGCGTTGACTCCTCAGCTAACTATGGCTACACCTTC. The full variable domain, with the rest looked up from reference TRBV9 and TRBJ1-2, is DSGVTQTPKHLITATGQRVTLRCSPRSGDLSVYWYQQSLDQGLQFLIQYYNGEERAKGNILERFSAQQFPDLHSELNLSSLELGDSALYFCASSVDSSANYGYTFGSGTRLTVV.

V gene TRBV24-1 combines with J gene TRBJ1-5; D uncertain. Germline CDR1 KGHDR, CDR2 SFDVKD. This CDR3 contains 14 residues. The V and J ends lost 1 base and 0 bases respectively, with 3 bases between them. CDR3 DNA sequence: TGTGCCACCAGTGATTTCTTTAGCAATCAGCCCCAGCATTTT. This gives the protein CATSDFFSNQPQHF.

This clone is a singleton in its sample. The chain employs TRBV7-3 and TRBJ2-1; D gene unclear. Trimming left V 1 base short and J 5 bases short, with 9 bases between. CDR1 SGHTA and CDR2 FQGTGA come from the germline V gene. The CDR3 runs to 14 residues. The CDR3 is CASSLNYMDNEQFF. CDR3 sequence (DNA): TGTGCCAGCAGCTTAAATTACATGGACAATGAGCAGTTCTTC.

This sequence joins TRBV19 and TRBJ1-3; no firm D call. This CDR3 spans 14 amino acids. The germline gives CDR1 LNHDA, CDR2 SQIVND (reference sequence). Trimming cost V 5 bases and J 4 bases, with 12 bases left between them. The CDR3 protein is CASSPVGGGNTIYF. The CDR3 DNA reads TGTGCCAGTAGTCCCGTCGGAGGCGGAAACACCATATATTTT.

The chain uses TRBV6-5 and TRBJ2-3; 13 bases match TRBD2. CDR1 MNHEY and CDR2 SVGAGI come from the germline V gene. The CDR3 is 15 residues long. Trimming took 7 bases from V and 5 from J; bases not matched to a gene: 6. The CDR3 reads CASISLAGGGDTQYF. CDR3 in DNA: TGTGCCAGCATCTCACTAGCGGGAGGGGGAGATACGCAGTATTTT.

The rearrangement links TRBV30 to TRBJ1-2; D is possibly TRBD1 (6 bases). Germline CDR1 GTSNPN, CDR2 SVGIG (reference sequence). Between the trimmed V and J ends, which lost 5 bases and 0 bases, there was a span of 13 bases. The length of the CDR3 is 14 residues. CDR3 region: CAWSRTEANYGYTF. The CDR3 bases are TGTGCCTGGTCAAGGACAGAAGCTAACTATGGCTACACCTTC.

This clone showed up just a few times. The rearrangement uses TRBV2 and TRBJ1-1; 11 bases line up with TRBD1. The CDR3 is made up of 13 amino acids. Germline assignment: CDR1 SNHLY and CDR2 FYNNEI. V shed 8 bases, J shed 6 bases, and the junction held 5 bases outside the gene matches. CDR3 nucleotide sequence: TGTGCCAGCGGACAGGGGGCAGGAGCTGAAGCTTTCTTT. The encoded protein is CASGQGAGAEAFF.

This clone has only a few counts. The rearrangement joins TRBV7-9 to TRBJ2-2; D gene uncertain. Germline V gives CDR1 SEHNR, CDR2 FQNEAQ (reference sequence). CDR3 size: 14 residues. The V end was cut by 3 bases, the J end by 7 bases, with 12 bases between. In DNA, the CDR3 is TGTGCCAGCAGCTTGGTTGAGTCGGGCGGGGAGCTGTTTTTT. This gives the protein CASSLVESGGELFF.

The chain joins TRBV11-2 to TRBJ1-2; a weak D match, TRBD1 (5 bases). With 4 bases removed from V and 3 bases from J, the gap between germline ends came to 9 bases. The germline V gene encodes CDR1 SGHAT and CDR2 FQNNGV. The CDR3 contains 13 residues. The DNA for the CDR3 is TGTGCCAGCAGCTCCCCGGGGGACTATGGCTACACCTTC. It yields the protein CASSSPGDYGYTF.

The chain employs TRBV7-8 and TRBJ1-2, with D unresolved. The V gene lost 1 base and the J gene lost 8 bases, with 8 bases spanning the gap. The CDR3 has 12 amino acids. Germline-derived CDR1 and CDR2 are SGHVS and FQNEAQ. The CDR3 DNA reads as TGTGCCAGCAGCTTAGATCCCCAGGGCTACACCTTC. Its protein is CASSLDPQGYTF.

This rearrangement joins TRBV3-1 (or the pseudogene TRBV3-2) to TRBJ2-3, with 8 bases matching TRBD2. V shed 5 bases, J shed 3 bases, and the junction held 4 bases outside the gene matches. This CDR3 region has 14 residues. Germline V CDR1 and CDR2: LGHDT, YNNKEL (reference sequence). CDR3 bases: TGTGCCAGCAGCTCAGGACTAGCTACAGATACGCAGTATTTT. Amino acid sequence: CASSSGLATDTQYF.

This clone was counted only a few times. The chain recombines TRBV18 with TRBJ2-5, with a tentative D call TRBD2 (5 bases). V was clipped by 4 bases and J by 4 bases, with 10 bases between them. There are 13 residues in the CDR3. Germline V gene data show CDR1 as KGHSH and CDR2 as LQKENI. The CDR3 protein is CASSQTKGETQYF. Here the CDR3 DNA reads TGTGCCAGCTCACAGACTAAAGGAGAGACCCAGTACTTC.

The chain employs TRBV4-2 and TRBJ1-5; D may be TRBD1 (6 bases). Looked up from germline, CDR1 is LGHNA and CDR2 is YNFKEQ. The CDR3 is 15 residues long. V was pared by 4 bases and J by 2 bases, with 12 bases between. The CDR3, as DNA: TGTGCCAGCAGCCCCGAATCAGGGGGCAATCAGCCCCAGCATTTT. Translating it yields CASSPESGGNQPQHF.

The rearrangement joins TRBV5-1 to TRBJ2-3; D possibly corresponds to TRBD2 (5 bases). CDR1 SGHRS and CDR2 YFSETQ come from the germline V gene. Trimming took off 7 bases at V and 5 bases at J, with 11 bases between the two ends. This CDR3 has 12 residues. CDR3 loop: CASRVGGDTQYF. The CDR3 DNA follows: TGCGCCAGCCGGGTAGGAGGAGATACGCAGTATTTT.

This clone has only a few counts. The chain recombines TRBV4-1 with TRBJ1-5, with D possibly matching TRBD1 (5 bases). Looked up from germline, CDR1 is MGHRA and CDR2 is YSYEKL. The V end lost 3 bases, the J end lost 7 bases, and 25 bases lay between the germline ends. This CDR3 has 18 residues. CDR3 residues: CASSHFPSGAGTSQPQHF. For the CDR3, the DNA is TGCGCCAGCAGCCACTTCCCGTCCGGGGCCGGGACTTCGCAGCCCCAGCATTTT.

The genes are TRBV6-4 and TRBJ2-2; 8 nucleotides line up with TRBD2. V dropped 4 bases and J dropped 7; count of bases not matched to a gene: 11. This CDR3 has 16 residues. CDR1 is MRHNA, CDR2 SNTAGT, per germline. CDR3 sequence reads: CASSAGGNIRSGELFF. In nucleotides, the CDR3 is TGTGCCAGCAGTGCGGGAGGGAATATTCGAAGCGGGGAGCTGTTTTTT.

This clone was found a few times. V usage is TRBV3-1 (or the pseudogene TRBV3-2) and J usage is TRBJ2-1, with 8 bases fitting TRBD2. Germline CDR1 LGHDT, CDR2 YNNKEL (reference sequence). Unmatched junction bases numbered 6, after V lost 1 base and J lost 7 bases. This CDR3 is 15 amino acids long. The CDR3 DNA reads TGTGCCAGCAGCCAAGTTGCGGGAGGTCATAATGAGCAGTTCTTC. It encodes CASSQVAGGHNEQFF.

The rearrangement uses TRBV30 and TRBJ2-1, with unresolved D. The CDR3 totals 13 residues. Germline V gives CDR1 GTSNPN, CDR2 SVGIG (reference sequence). V was cut by 0 bases and J by 9 bases, with 12 bases left in between. Here the CDR3 DNA reads TGTGCCTGGAGTGTACGCGAACGAGGTGAGCAGTTCTTC. Amino acid sequence: CAWSVRERGEQFF.

The chain joins TRBV5-1 to TRBJ2-7; D is possibly TRBD1 (6 bases). The V end lost 0 bases, the J end lost 1 base, and 17 bases lay between the germline ends. Germline V gene lookup returns CDR1 SGHRS and CDR2 YFSETQ. There are 17 residues in the CDR3. CDR3 sequence (DNA): TGCGCCAGCAGCTTGGTAGAGCAGGGACACAAGTCCTACGAGCAGTACTTC. Translation gives CASSLVEQGHKSYEQYF.

This chain connects TRBV18 to TRBJ2-6; TRBD1 aligns across 9 bases. J gave up 0 bases and V 4 bases, and 13 bases lay outside the gene matches. CDR1 and CDR2 (germline): KGHSH, LQKENI. CDR3 length: 20 amino acids. CDR3 sequence (DNA): TGTGCCAGCTCACGGGACCCGGGACAGGGATACTACTCTGGGGCCAACGTCCTGACTTTC. It encodes CASSRDPGQGYYSGANVLTF.

The chain links TRBV5-1 to TRBJ2-1; 9 bases agree with TRBD1. The germline V gene encodes CDR1 SGHRS and CDR2 YFSETQ. V was pared by 4 bases and J by 8 bases, with 10 bases of the junction left unmatched. This CDR3 region has 15 residues. CDR3 residues: CASSEKQGAAYEQFF. The DNA for the CDR3 is TGCGCCAGCAGCGAGAAACAGGGGGCAGCGTATGAGCAGTTCTTC.

V gene TRBV7-2 combines with J gene TRBJ2-2, with a possible D match to TRBD2 (5 bases). The CDR3 covers 14 residues. Germline values: CDR1 SGHTA, CDR2 FQGNSA. The V end was cut by 1 base, the J end by 6 bases, with 9 bases between. The CDR3 sequence is CASSLVLGAGELFF. The CDR3, as DNA: TGTGCCAGCAGCTTAGTTCTCGGGGCCGGGGAGCTGTTTTTT.

CDR3 DNA: TGTGCCAGTAGTATAGGACTAGCGACTTACGAGCAGTACTTC. Protein sequence: CASSIGLATYEQYF. The gene calls are TRBV19 and TRBJ2-7, with 8 bases matching TRBD2. With 1 base clipped from V and 4 bases from J, the junction kept 3 bases outside the gene matches. This CDR3 spans 14 amino acids. Germline CDR1 LNHDA, CDR2 SQIVND (reference sequence).